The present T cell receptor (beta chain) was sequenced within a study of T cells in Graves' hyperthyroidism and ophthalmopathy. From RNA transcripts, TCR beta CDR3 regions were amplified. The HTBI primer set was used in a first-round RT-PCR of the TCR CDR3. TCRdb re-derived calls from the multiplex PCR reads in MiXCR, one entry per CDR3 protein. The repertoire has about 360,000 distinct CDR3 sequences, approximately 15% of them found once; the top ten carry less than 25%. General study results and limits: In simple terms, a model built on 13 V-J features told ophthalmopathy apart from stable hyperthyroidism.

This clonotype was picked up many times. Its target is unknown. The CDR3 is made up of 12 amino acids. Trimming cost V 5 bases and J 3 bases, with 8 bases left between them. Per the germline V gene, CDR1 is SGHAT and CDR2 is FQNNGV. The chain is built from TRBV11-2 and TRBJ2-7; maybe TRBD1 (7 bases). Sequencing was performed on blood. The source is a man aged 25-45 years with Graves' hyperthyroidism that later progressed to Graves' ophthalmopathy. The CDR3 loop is CASSQGGYEQYF. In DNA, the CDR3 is TGTGCCAGCAGCCAGGGGGGCTACGAGCAGTACTTC.